This T cell receptor beta chain stems from a study of cytomegalovirus exposure and HLA in healthy donors. Study observations and caveats: One variant, a missense change in DCLRE1C, was linked in a later analysis to TCR beta V- and J-gene trimming. Cytomegalovirus-associated TCR beta chains were listed, numbering around 150. Across donors, sequencing depth was assumed by presence/absence analyses to be roughly uniform.

Points on this clone: The target antigen is unknown.

Germline loops: CDR1 SEHNR, CDR2 FQNEAQ (reference sequence). Trimming cost V 4 bases and J 6 bases; bases outside gene matches: 8. The length of the CDR3 is 17 residues. 60 Vbeta and 13 Jbeta primers were used in PCR. Data came from immunoSEQ multiplex PCR; TCRdb stores just in-frame clones and leaves some out. The profile shows about 130,000 clones, 55% to 75% of them singletons. The sequencing sample was made of PBMCs. This sequence originates from a man younger than 45 in good health and CMV-seropositive. The chain joins TRBV7-9 to TRBJ2-1; 14 bases fit TRBD2. In DNA form, the CDR3 reads TGTGCCAGCAGCTCCCAAAGGACTAGCGGGAGGTTCAATGAGCAGTTCTTC. It codes for CASSSQRTSGRFNEQFF.